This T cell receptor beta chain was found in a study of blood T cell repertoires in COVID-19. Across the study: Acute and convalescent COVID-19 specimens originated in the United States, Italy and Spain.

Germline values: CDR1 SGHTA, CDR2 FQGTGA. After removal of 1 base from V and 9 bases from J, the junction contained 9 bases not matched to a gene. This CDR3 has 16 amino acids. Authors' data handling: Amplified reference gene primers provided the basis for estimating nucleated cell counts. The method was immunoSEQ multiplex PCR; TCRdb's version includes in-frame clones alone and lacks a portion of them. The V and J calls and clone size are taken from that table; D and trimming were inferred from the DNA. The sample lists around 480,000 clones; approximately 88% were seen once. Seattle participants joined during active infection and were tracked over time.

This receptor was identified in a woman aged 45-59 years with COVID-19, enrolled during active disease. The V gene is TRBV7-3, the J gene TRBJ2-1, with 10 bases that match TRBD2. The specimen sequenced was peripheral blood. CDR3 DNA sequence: TGTGCCAGCAGCTTAAGGTCATCTAGCGGGGGTCCTGAGCAGTTCTTC. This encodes CASSLRSSSGGPEQFF.